Listed below are T cell receptor beta chains from one sample, sequenced in a study of blood T cell repertoires in COVID-19. Repertoires were generated with immunoSEQ multiplex PCR, while TCRdb's copy carries only in-frame clones and drops some. The sample includes fewer than 15,000 clones, roughly 80% seen only once; the top ten take roughly 45%. Material for sequencing was peripheral blood. The source is an elderly man with acute or convalescent COVID-19. Both conserved end residues are part of each CDR3. A D gene is named only where the DNA matches it firmly. Clone size appears in some rows only: once, few, many, or a class for an expanded clone.

size | length | J | V | D | CDR3 | DNA
- | 14 | TRBJ1-1 | TRBV6-6 | - | CASSYSGGNTEAFF | TGTGCCAGCAGTTACTCGGGGGGGAACACTGAAGCTTTCTTT
- | 16 | TRBJ2-1 | TRBV2 | TRBD2 | CASSESGGGAAFSPFF | TGTGCCAGCAGTGAATCGGGCGGGGGGGCCGCGTTTAGTCCGTTCTTC
- | 15 | TRBJ2-5 | TRBV15 | - | CATSRDRAAGETQYF | TGTGCCACCAGCAGAGATCGGGCGGCGGGGGAGACCCAGTACTTC
- | 15 | TRBJ2-7 | TRBV5-1 | TRBD2 | CASSREPGLLYEQYF | TGCGCCAGCAGCCGAGAGCCGGGACTATTGTACGAGCAGTACTTC
- | 14 | TRBJ1-1 | TRBV7-3 | TRBD1 | CASSRTGGLTEAFF | TGTGCCAGCAGCAGGACAGGGGGTTTGACTGAAGCTTTCTTT
once | 12 | TRBJ1-1 | TRBV5-1 | TRBD1 | CASSGQESEAFF | TGCGCCAGCAGCGGACAGGAGAGTGAAGCTTTCTTT
- | 12 | TRBJ2-7 | TRBV7-2 | - | CASSLVIHEQYF | TGTGCCAGCAGCTTAGTAATCCACGAGCAGTACTTC
- | 16 | TRBJ2-5 | TRBV6-2/TRBV6-3 | TRBD2 | CASTPLEERGQETQYF | TGTGCCAGCACCCCTCTGGAGGAGCGGGGGCAAGAGACCCAGTACTTC
- | 15 | TRBJ2-3 | TRBV7-9 | - | CASSLVTGRTDTQYF | TGTGCCAGCAGCTTAGTTACAGGGAGAACAGATACGCAGTATTTT
- | 17 | TRBJ2-5 | TRBV28 | TRBD2 | CASSSPGLAGGHETQYF | TGTGCCAGCAGTTCCCCGGGACTAGCGGGGGGGCATGAGACCCAGTACTTC
- | 13 | TRBJ2-7 | TRBV19 | - | CASSIQTTYEQYF | TGTGCCAGTAGTATTCAGACTACCTACGAGCAGTACTTC
- | 17 | TRBJ2-7 | TRBV11-3 | TRBD1 | CASSLNTRTGRVGEQYF | TGTGCCAGCAGCCTTAATACCCGGACAGGGCGAGTGGGAGAGCAGTACTTC
- | 16 | TRBJ2-5 | TRBV5-8 | TRBD1 | CASSKNPGQGGETQYF | TGTGCCAGCAGCAAAAACCCGGGACAGGGGGGGGAGACCCAGTACTTC
- | 16 | TRBJ1-1 | TRBV12-2 | - | CASRPDTRGRNTEAFF | TGTGCAAGTCGCCCCGACACGCGGGGGAGGAACACTGAAGCTTTCTTT
- | 17 | TRBJ2-3 | TRBV4-2 | TRBD2 | CASSQDYLAGGTDTQYF | TGTGCCAGCAGCCAAGATTACCTAGCGGGGGGCACAGATACGCAGTATTTT
once | 13 | TRBJ1-5 | TRBV7-2 | - | CASSLKRWEPQHF | TGTGCCAGCAGCTTAAAGAGGTGGGAGCCCCAGCATTTT
- | 16 | TRBJ1-5 | TRBV7-9 | TRBD1 | CASSSGATGPNQPQHF | TGTGCCAGCAGCTCTGGTGCGACAGGGCCGAATCAGCCCCAGCATTTT
- | 13 | TRBJ2-7 | TRBV6-5 | TRBD2 | CASSSGTSAEQYF | TGTGCCAGCAGCTCCGGGACTAGCGCCGAGCAGTACTTC
once | 14 | TRBJ1-5 | TRBV7-9 | - | CASSPGYSNQPQHF | TGTGCCAGCAGCCCAGGGTATAGCAATCAGCCCCAGCATTTT
- | 14 | TRBJ1-4 | TRBV19 | - | CASHVGGYNEKLFF | TGTGCCAGCCACGTCGGGGGGTATAATGAAAAACTGTTTTTT
- | 15 | TRBJ2-7 | TRBV20-1 | TRBD2 | CSASDEAGGRYEQYF | TGCAGTGCTAGTGATGAGGCGGGGGGGAGATACGAGCAGTACTTC
- | 13 | TRBJ1-2 | TRBV3-1/TRBV3-2 | - | CASSQGRWDGYTF | TGTGCCAGCAGCCAGGGCCGTTGGGATGGCTACACCTTC
- | 16 | TRBJ1-6 | TRBV13 | - | CASSLKSDSLNSPLHF | TGTGCCAGCAGCTTAAAGTCGGACAGTCTTAATTCACCCCTCCACTTT
- | 15 | TRBJ2-3 | TRBV6-5 | TRBD1 | CASSPNRGGTDTQYF | TGTGCCAGCAGCCCCAACAGGGGGGGCACAGATACGCAGTATTTT
- | 15 | TRBJ2-2 | TRBV11-2 | - | CASSPGATNTGELFF | TGTGCCAGCAGTCCAGGGGCGACGAACACCGGGGAGCTGTTTTTT
- | 13 | TRBJ1-2 | TRBV5-4 | TRBD1 | CASTLGTVGGYTF | TGTGCCAGCACCTTGGGGACAGTAGGCGGCTACACCTTC